This TCR beta chain was observed in a study of blood T cell repertoires in COVID-19. Study in general: Spain, Italy and the United States supplied samples that represented acute and convalescent COVID-19. In each case, the material was cDNA or gDNA derived from T cells, B-cell-depleted T cells, or PBMCs.

The germline V and J ends were trimmed by 3 bases and 2 bases, with 4 bases remaining between them. Per the germline V gene, CDR1 is SGHAT and CDR2 is FQDESV (reference sequence). The CDR3 runs 12 residues. Those enrolled in Seattle joined during active infection and were followed longitudinally afterward. The authors' processing: Reference gene primer amplification yielded estimated nucleated cell counts. Assay used: immunoSEQ multiplex PCR; TCRdb lists only in-frame clones, some missing. The DNA was the basis for D and trimming; V, J and clone size are from that table. The data show tens of thousands of clones, about 92% seen once.

Source material: peripheral blood. The receptor was derived from a middle-aged man with COVID-19, enrolled during active disease. This rearrangement joins TRBV11-1 to TRBJ1-2; D not resolved. The CDR3 DNA follows: TGTGCCAGCAGCTTCAGGAACTATGGCTACACCTTC. Translation gives CASSFRNYGYTF.